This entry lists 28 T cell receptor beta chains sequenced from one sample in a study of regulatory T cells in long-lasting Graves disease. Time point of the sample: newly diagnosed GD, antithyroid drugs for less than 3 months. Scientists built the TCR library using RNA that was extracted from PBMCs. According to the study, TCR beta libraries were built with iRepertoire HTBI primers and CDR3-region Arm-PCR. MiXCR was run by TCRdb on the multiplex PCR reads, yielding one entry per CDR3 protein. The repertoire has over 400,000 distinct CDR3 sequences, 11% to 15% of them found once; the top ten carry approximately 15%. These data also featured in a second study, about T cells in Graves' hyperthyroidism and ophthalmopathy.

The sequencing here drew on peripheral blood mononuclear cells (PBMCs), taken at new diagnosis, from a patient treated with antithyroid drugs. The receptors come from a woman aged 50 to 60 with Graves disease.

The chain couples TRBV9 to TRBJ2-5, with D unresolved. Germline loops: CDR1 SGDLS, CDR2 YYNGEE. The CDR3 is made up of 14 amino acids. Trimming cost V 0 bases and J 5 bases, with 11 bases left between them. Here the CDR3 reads CASSVGAQPETQYF. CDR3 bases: TGTGCCAGCAGCGTAGGCGCGCAGCCGGAGACCCAGTACTTC.

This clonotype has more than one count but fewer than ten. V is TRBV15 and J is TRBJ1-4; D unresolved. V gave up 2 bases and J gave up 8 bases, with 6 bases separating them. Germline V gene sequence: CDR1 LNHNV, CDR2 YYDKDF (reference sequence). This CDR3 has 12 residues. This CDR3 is CATSRSAEKLFF. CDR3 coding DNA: TGTGCCACCAGCAGATCAGCGGAAAAACTGTTTTTT.

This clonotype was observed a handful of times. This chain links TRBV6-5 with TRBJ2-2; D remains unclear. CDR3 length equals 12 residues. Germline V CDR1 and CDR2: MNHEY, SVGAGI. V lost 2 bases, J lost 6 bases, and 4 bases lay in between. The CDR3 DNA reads TGTGCCAGCAGTTACGAGGCCGGGGAGCTGTTTTTT. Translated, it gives CASSYEAGELFF.

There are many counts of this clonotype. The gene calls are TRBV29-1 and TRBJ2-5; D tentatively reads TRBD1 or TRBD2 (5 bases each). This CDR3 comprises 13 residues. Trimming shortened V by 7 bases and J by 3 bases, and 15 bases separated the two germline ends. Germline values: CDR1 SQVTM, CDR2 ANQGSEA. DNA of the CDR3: TGCAGCGCTCGAGGGGCTTCAGAAGAGACCCAGTACTTC. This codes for CSARGASEETQYF.

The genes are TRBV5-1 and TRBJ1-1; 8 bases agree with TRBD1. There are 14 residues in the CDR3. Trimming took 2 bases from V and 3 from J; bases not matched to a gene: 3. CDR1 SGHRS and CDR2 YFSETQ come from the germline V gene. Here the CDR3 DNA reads TGCGCCAGCAGCTTCGGGGACAGGCACACTGAAGCTTTCTTT. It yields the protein CASSFGDRHTEAFF. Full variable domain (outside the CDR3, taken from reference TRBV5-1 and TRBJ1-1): KAGVTQTPRYLIKTRGQQVTLSCSPISGHRSVSWYQQTPGQGLQFLFEYFSETQRNKGNFPGRFSGRQFSNSRSEMNVSTLELGDSALYLCASSFGDRHTEAFFGQGTRLTVV.

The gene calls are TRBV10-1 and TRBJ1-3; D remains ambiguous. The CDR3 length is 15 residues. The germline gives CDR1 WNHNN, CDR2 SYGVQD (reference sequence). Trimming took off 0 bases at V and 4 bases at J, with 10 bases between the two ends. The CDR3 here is CASSESGRAGNTIYF. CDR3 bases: TGCGCCAGCAGTGAGTCGGGCCGTGCGGGAAACACCATATATTTT.

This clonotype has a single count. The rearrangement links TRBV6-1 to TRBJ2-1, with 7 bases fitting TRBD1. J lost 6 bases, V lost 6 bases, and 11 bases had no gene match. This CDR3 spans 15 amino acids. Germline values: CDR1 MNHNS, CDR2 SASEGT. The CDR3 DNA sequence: TGTGCCAGCAGCCCCGACAGGGCGGTTCTCAATGAGCAGTTCTTC. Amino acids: CASSPDRAVLNEQFF.

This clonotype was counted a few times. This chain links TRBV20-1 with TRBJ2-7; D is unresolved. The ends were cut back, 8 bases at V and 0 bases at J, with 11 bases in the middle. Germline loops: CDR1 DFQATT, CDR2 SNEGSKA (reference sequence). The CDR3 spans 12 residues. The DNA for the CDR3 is TGCAGTACATTAAATTTCTCCTACGAGCAGTACTTC. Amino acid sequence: CSTLNFSYEQYF.

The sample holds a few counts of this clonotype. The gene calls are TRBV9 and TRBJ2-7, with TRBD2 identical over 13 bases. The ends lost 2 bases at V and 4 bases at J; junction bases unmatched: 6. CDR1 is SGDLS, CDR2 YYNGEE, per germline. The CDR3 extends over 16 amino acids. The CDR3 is CASSVGTSGTRYEQYF. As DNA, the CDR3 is TGTGCCAGCAGCGTCGGGACTAGCGGGACGAGGTACGAGCAGTACTTC.

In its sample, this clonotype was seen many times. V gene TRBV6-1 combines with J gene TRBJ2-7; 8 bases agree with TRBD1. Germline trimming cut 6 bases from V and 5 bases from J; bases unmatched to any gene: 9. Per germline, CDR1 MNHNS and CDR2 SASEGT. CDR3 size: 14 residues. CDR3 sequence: CASSDRTGKDEQYF. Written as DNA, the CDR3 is TGTGCCAGCAGCGACAGGACAGGGAAGGACGAGCAGTACTTC.

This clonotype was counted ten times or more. The CDR3 DNA reads TGTGCCAGCAGTCCCTGGAGGACGAGAGAGTATGGCTACACCTTC. Its protein is CASSPWRTREYGYTF. The chain has TRBV28 and TRBJ1-2; D gene unclear. Germline assignment: CDR1 MDHEN and CDR2 SYDVKM. The V end was cut by 5 bases, the J end by 5 bases, with 18 bases between. This CDR3 is 15 amino acids long.

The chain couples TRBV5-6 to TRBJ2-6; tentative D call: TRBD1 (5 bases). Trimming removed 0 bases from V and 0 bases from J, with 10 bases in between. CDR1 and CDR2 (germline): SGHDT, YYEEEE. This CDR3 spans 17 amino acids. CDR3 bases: TGTGCCAGCAGCTTGGGGTCAGGGCCCTCTGGGGCCAACGTCCTGACTTTC. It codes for CASSLGSGPSGANVLTF. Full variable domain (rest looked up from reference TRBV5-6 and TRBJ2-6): DAGVTQSPTHLIKTRGQQVTLRCSPKSGHDTVSWYQQALGQGPQFIFQYYEEEERQRGNFPDRFSGHQFPNYSSELNVNALLLGDSALYLCASSLGSGPSGANVLTFGAGSRLTVL.

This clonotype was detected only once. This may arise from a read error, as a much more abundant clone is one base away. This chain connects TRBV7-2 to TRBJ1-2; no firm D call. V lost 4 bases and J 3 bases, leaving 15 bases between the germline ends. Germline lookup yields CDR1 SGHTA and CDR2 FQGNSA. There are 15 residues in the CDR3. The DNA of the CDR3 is TGTGCCAGCAGCTCGGGCTCGAGTGGAGACTATGGCTACACCTTC. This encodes CASSSGSSGDYGYTF.

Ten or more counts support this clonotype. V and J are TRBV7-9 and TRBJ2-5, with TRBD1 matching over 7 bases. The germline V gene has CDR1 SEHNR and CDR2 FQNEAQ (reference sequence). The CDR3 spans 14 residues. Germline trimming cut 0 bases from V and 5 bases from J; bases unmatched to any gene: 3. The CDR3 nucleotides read TGTGCCAGCAGCTTAGCAGGGGGCCGGGAGACCCAGTACTTC. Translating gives CASSLAGGRETQYF. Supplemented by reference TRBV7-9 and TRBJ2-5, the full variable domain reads DTGVSQNPRHKITKRGQNVTFRCDPISEHNRLYWYRQTLGQGPEFLTYFQNEAQLEKSRLLSDRFSAERPKGSFSTLEIQRTEQGDSAMYLCASSLAGGRETQYFGPGTRLLVL.

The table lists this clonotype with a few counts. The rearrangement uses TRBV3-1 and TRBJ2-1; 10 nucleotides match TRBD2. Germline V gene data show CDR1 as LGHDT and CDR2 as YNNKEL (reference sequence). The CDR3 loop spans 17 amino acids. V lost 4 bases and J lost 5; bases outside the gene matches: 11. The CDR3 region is CASSPHLTSGTHNEQFF. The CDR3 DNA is TGTGCCAGCAGCCCGCATCTTACTAGCGGGACCCACAATGAGCAGTTCTTC.

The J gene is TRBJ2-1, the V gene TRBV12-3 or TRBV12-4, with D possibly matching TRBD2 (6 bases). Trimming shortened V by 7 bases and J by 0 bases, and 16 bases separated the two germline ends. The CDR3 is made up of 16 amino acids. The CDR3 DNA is TGTGCCAGCAAACCCCCTGGGGGGTTCTCCTACAATGAGCAGTTCTTC. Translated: CASKPPGGFSYNEQFF.

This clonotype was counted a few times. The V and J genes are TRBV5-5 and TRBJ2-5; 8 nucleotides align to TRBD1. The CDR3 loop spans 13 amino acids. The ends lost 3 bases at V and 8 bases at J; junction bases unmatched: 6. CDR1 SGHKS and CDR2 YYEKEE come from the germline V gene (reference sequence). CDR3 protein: CASSSQGASTQYF. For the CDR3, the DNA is TGTGCCAGCAGCTCCCAGGGGGCGAGTACCCAGTACTTC.

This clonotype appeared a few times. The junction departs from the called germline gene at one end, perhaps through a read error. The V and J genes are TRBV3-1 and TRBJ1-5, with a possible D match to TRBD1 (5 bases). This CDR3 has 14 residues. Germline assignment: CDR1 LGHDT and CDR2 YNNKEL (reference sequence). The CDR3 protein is CAGRLGASNQPQHF. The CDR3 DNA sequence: TGTGCCGGCAGGCTAGGGGCTAGCAATCAGCCCCAGCATTTT.

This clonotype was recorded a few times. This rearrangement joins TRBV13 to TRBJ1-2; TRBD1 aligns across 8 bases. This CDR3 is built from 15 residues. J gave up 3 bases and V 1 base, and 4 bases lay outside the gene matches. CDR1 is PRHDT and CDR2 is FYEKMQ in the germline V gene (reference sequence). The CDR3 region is CASSLDGTGDYGYTF. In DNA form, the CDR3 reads TGTGCCAGCAGCTTAGATGGGACAGGAGACTATGGCTACACCTTC.

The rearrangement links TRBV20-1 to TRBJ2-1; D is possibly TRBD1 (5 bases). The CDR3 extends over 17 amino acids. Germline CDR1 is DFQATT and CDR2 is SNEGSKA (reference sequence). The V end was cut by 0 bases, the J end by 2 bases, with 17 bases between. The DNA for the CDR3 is TGCAGTGCTAGAGATCGAGGCAGGGCCTACGCCTACAATGAGCAGTTCTTC. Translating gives CSARDRGRAYAYNEQFF.

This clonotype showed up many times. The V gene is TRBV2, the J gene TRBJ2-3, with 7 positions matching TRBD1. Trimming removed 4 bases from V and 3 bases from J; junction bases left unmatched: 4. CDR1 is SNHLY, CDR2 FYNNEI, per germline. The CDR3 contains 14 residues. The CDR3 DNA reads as TGTGCCAGCAGTGTATCAGGGGGAACAGATACGCAGTATTTT. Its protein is CASSVSGGTDTQYF.

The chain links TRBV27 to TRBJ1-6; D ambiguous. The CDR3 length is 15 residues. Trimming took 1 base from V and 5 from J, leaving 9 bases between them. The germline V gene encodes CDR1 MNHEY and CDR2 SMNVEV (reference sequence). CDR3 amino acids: CASSLFSEHNSPLHF. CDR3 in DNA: TGTGCCAGCAGTTTATTTTCGGAGCATAATTCACCCCTCCACTTT.

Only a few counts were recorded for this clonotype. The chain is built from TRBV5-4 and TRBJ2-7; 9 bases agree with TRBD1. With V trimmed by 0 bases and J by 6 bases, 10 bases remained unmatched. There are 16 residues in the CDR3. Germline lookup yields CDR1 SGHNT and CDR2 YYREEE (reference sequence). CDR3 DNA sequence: TGTGCCAGCAGCTTGGTTACAGGGGGCATACTAGGCGAGCAGTACTTC. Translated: CASSLVTGGILGEQYF.

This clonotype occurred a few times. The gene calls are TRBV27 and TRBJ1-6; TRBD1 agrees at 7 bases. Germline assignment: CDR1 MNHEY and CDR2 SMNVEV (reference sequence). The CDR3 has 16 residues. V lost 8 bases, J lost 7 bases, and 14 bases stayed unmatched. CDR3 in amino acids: CASGLIPGQLNSPLHF. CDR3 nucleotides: TGTGCCAGCGGTCTAATCCCGGGACAGCTAAATTCACCCCTCCACTTT.

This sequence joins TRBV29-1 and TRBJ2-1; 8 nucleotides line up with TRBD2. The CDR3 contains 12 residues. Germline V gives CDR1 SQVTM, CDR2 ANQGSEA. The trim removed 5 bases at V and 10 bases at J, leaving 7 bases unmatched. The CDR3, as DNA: TGCAGCGTTCCGGGGGGGGGCGGGGAGCAGTTCTTC. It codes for CSVPGGGGEQFF.

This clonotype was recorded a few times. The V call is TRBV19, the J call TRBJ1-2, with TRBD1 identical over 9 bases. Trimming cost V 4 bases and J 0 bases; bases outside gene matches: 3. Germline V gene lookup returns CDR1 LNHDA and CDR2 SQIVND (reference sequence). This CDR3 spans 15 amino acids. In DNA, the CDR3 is TGTGCCAGTAGTAGGCGACAGGGGGCTAACTATGGCTACACCTTC. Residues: CASSRRQGANYGYTF.

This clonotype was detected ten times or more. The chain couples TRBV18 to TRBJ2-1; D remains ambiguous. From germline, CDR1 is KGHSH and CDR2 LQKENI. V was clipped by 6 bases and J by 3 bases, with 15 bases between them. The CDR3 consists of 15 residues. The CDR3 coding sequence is TGTGCCAGCTCCCCCATCCCGGAGTACTACAATGAGCAGTTCTTC. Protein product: CASSPIPEYYNEQFF.

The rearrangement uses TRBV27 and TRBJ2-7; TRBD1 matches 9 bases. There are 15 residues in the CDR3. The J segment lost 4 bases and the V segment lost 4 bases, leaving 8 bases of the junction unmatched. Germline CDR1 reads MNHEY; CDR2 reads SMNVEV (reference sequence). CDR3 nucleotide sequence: TGTGCCAGCAGTTCCGTCCGGGACAGGGTTTACGAGCAGTACTTC. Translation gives CASSSVRDRVYEQYF.